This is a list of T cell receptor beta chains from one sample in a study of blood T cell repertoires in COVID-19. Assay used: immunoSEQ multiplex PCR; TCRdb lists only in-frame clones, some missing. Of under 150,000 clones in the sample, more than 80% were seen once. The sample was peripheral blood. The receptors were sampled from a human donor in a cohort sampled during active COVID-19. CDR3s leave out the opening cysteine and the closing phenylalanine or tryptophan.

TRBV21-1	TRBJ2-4	ASAGTMKNIQY
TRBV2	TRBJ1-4	ASSEEDEKLF
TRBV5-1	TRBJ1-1	ASSSGQGRNTEAF
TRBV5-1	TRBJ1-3	ASPEVLSFTSGNTIY
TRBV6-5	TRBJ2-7	ASSYLGTDYEQY
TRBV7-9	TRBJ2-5	ATTGTGSLQETQY
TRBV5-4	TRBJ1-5	ASSLAGQGNQPQH
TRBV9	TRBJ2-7	ASSRLDRVSEQY
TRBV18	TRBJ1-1	ASSPLSEGNTEAF
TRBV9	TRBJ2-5	ASSPRPVEETQY
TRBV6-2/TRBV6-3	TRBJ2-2	ASSATGGNTGELF
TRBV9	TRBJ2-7	ASSVVGGGSYEQY
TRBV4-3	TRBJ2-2	ASSQAAGGTNTGELF
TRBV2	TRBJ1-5	ASRAGQGSQPQH
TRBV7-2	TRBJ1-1	ASRDNYAGRPEAF
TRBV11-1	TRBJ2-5	ASSLGGAGEETQY
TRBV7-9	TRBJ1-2	ASSYQGVGYGYT
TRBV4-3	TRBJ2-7	ASSPTSGDSSYEQY
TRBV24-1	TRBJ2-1	ATSSSGGTGNYNEQF
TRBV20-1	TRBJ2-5	SASVLSVAQETQY
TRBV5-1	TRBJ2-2	ASSPPGQMTGELF
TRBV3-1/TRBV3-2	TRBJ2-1	ASSGTSGGNEQF
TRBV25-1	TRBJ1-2	ASSLQGDYGYT
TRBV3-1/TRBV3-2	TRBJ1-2	ASSQGQGASGYT
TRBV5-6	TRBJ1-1	ASSLLAVNTEAF
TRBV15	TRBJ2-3	ATSRKTRGEDTQY
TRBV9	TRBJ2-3	ASSPPGTSLNTQY